The 31 T cell receptor beta chains given below trace back to one sample, sequenced in a study of T cell responses to AZD1222 COVID-19 vaccine. Data came from immunoSEQ multiplex PCR; TCRdb stores just in-frame clones and leaves some out. This table has 200,000 or so clones, 85% to 95% appearing once. The sequencing here drew on peripheral blood, taken on day 0 of AZD1222 vaccination. The receptors here all came from an adult in good health.

The chain links TRBV28 to TRBJ2-7; possible D gene TRBD2, 6 bases. CDR3 length: 17 amino acids. Germline V CDR1 and CDR2: MDHEN, SYDVKM. The germline V and J ends were trimmed by 3 bases and 2 bases, with 20 bases remaining between them. DNA of the CDR3: TGTGCCAGCAGTTTCTCATGGGGAGCGGGCATTACCTACGAGCAGTACTTC. This translates into CASSFSWGAGITYEQYF.

The gene calls are TRBV6-5 and TRBJ1-6; D might be TRBD1 (5 bases). The germline V gene has CDR1 MNHEY and CDR2 SVGAGI. This CDR3 spans 15 amino acids. Trimming removed 6 bases at V and 8 bases at J, with 17 bases between. The CDR3 loop reads CASRRDGTDYSPLHF. CDR3 nucleotides: TGTGCCAGCAGAAGGGACGGGACGGATTATTCACCCCTCCACTTT.

This chain links TRBV14 with TRBJ2-7; no definite D call. Germline V gene lookup returns CDR1 SGHDN and CDR2 FVKESK. Trimming removed 7 bases at V and 6 bases at J, with 4 bases between. The CDR3 is made up of 9 amino acids. The CDR3 nucleotides read TGTGCCAGCACGGGCGAGCAGTACTTC. Translating gives CASTGEQYF.

This chain links TRBV7-2 with TRBJ2-4; TRBD2 aligns across 8 bases. The CDR3 sequence is 14 residues long. The ends lost 2 bases at V and 6 bases at J; junction bases unmatched: 3. Germline CDR1 is SGHTA and CDR2 is FQGNSA. The CDR3 coding sequence is TGTGCCAGCAGCTTAAGGGCGGGGGGAAACATTCAGTACTTC. Translated, it gives CASSLRAGGNIQYF.

The V call is TRBV24-1, the J call TRBJ1-4; D perhaps matches TRBD1 (5 bases). This CDR3 is 12 amino acids long. Looked up from germline, CDR1 is KGHDR and CDR2 is SFDVKD. With 5 bases removed from V and 7 bases from J, the gap between germline ends came to 7 bases. The CDR3 spells CATSVRGEKLFF. The CDR3, as DNA: TGTGCCACCAGTGTTAGGGGTGAAAAACTGTTTTTT.

This clone was seen a single time. The chain is built from TRBV30 and TRBJ2-7, with 9 nucleotides matching TRBD1. The germline V gene has CDR1 GTSNPN and CDR2 SVGIG (reference sequence). V was pared by 4 bases and J by 6 bases, with 10 bases of the junction left unmatched. This CDR3 spans 14 amino acids. The CDR3 coding sequence is TGTGCCTGGATTGCACAGGGGGCTGGGTCCGAGCAGTACTTC. Amino acids: CAWIAQGAGSEQYF.

This sequence joins TRBV28 and TRBJ1-5; D may be TRBD1 (6 bases). This CDR3 contains 14 residues. The germline V and J ends were trimmed by 6 bases and 1 base, with 10 bases remaining between them. Germline lookup yields CDR1 MDHEN and CDR2 SYDVKM. The CDR3: CASSRTGSNQPQHF. The DNA for the CDR3 is TGTGCCAGCAGCCGAACAGGGAGCAATCAGCCCCAGCATTTT.

This chain connects TRBV7-9 to TRBJ2-2; D unresolved. The CDR3 sequence is 14 residues long. Trimming left V 1 base short and J 5 bases short, with 8 bases between. Germline-derived CDR1 and CDR2 are SEHNR and FQNEAQ (reference sequence). The CDR3 region is CASSLGQTTGELFF. CDR3 sequence (DNA): TGTGCCAGCAGCTTAGGGCAGACTACCGGGGAGCTGTTTTTT.

The chain links TRBV5-1 to TRBJ2-1; D gene uncertain. CDR1 is SGHRS and CDR2 is YFSETQ in the germline V gene. V lost 1 base, J lost 0 bases, and 8 bases lay in between. This CDR3 spans 15 amino acids. The CDR3 DNA reads TGCGCCAGCAGCTTGAATATAGGCTCCTACAATGAGCAGTTCTTC. This encodes CASSLNIGSYNEQFF.

The V and J genes are TRBV28 and TRBJ2-1; D is undetermined. This CDR3 has 13 amino acids. V lost 7 bases and J lost 3, with 10 bases in between. The V gene's germline CDR1 is MDHEN and CDR2 SYDVKM. The CDR3 coding sequence is TGTGCCAGCATGTCCCTAGGCTACAATGAGCAGTTCTTC. It codes for CASMSLGYNEQFF.

The J gene is TRBJ2-5, the V gene TRBV5-1, with 7 bases that match TRBD1. Unmatched junction bases numbered 5, after V lost 4 bases and J lost 2 bases. Germline values: CDR1 SGHRS, CDR2 YFSETQ. The CDR3 runs 14 residues. CDR3 sequence reads: CASSLGTVQETQYF. Here the CDR3 DNA reads TGCGCCAGCAGCCTGGGGACAGTGCAAGAGACCCAGTACTTC.

J is TRBJ1-6 and V is TRBV28, with no clear D. V lost 1 base and J lost 8, with 21 bases in between. CDR3 length: 18 residues. Germline V lookup: CDR1 MDHEN, CDR2 SYDVKM. The CDR3 bases are TGTGCCAGCAGTTTATTTCCGCGCGCAGGCCGGACGGATTCACCCCTCCACTTT. Protein: CASSLFPRAGRTDSPLHF.

This clone was recorded only once. This chain joins TRBV2 and TRBJ2-7; TRBD2 matches 10 bases. The CDR3 runs to 16 residues. Germline V lookup: CDR1 SNHLY, CDR2 FYNNEI. J lost 6 bases, V lost 5 bases, and 13 bases had no gene match. The CDR3 protein is CASSLLAGSTGGEQYF. CDR3 nucleotides: TGTGCCAGCAGTTTACTAGCGGGGTCCACAGGGGGCGAGCAGTACTTC.

The V call is TRBV6-5, the J call TRBJ2-1, with a possible D match to TRBD1 (6 bases). The CDR3 runs to 12 residues. Deletions cut 7 bases from V and 9 bases from J, with 13 bases between. Germline values: CDR1 MNHEY, CDR2 SVGAGI. DNA for the CDR3: TGTGCCAGCAATAAGGGGGTGGGTGAGCAGTTCTTC. Translating it yields CASNKGVGEQFF.

The chain recombines TRBV5-6 with TRBJ1-5; D may be TRBD1 (5 bases). This CDR3 has 12 residues. Germline CDR1 is SGHDT and CDR2 is YYEEEE. Trimming removed 2 bases from V and 11 bases from J, with 11 bases in between. CDR3: CASSLVRGTQHF. In DNA, the CDR3 is TGTGCCAGCAGCTTAGTTCGGGGGACCCAGCATTTT. Full variable domain (remainder filled in from reference TRBV5-6 and TRBJ1-5): DAGVTQSPTHLIKTRGQQVTLRCSPKSGHDTVSWYQQALGQGPQFIFQYYEEEERQRGNFPDRFSGHQFPNYSSELNVNALLLGDSALYLCASSLVRGTQHFGDGTRLSIL.

The table lists this clone with a count of one. The chain is built from TRBV7-8 and TRBJ2-2, with a tentative D call TRBD2 (6 bases). Trimming removed 6 bases from V and 8 bases from J, with 25 bases in between. This CDR3 has 17 residues. CDR1 and CDR2 from the germline V gene are SGHVS and FQNEAQ. This CDR3 reads CASRPPLARGPTGELFF. The CDR3 bases are TGTGCCAGCAGACCCCCTCTAGCGCGCGGCCCGACTGGGGAGCTGTTTTTT.

J is TRBJ2-7 and V is TRBV7-6; weak D call: TRBD1 (6 bases). Germline CDR1 is SGHVS and CDR2 is FNYEAQ. This CDR3 is built from 15 residues. V was shortened by 2 bases and J by 2 bases, with 13 bases between the two germline ends. The CDR3 reads CASSLRGGITYEQYF. For the CDR3, the DNA is TGTGCCAGCAGCTTACGAGGGGGAATAACCTACGAGCAGTACTTC.

V gene TRBV5-1 combines with J gene TRBJ2-7; 7 bases fit TRBD2. The V segment lost 5 bases and the J segment 4 bases; nucleotides outside the gene matches: 9. The CDR3 is 14 amino acids. Germline CDR1 and CDR2: SGHRS and YFSETQ. CDR3 sequence: CASRRVLAAYEQYF. Written as DNA, the CDR3 is TGCGCCAGCAGGAGGGTGCTAGCGGCTTACGAGCAGTACTTC.

The chain employs TRBV24-1 and TRBJ2-3; TRBD1 is a possible D gene (6 bases). CDR1 KGHDR and CDR2 SFDVKD come from the germline V gene. Trimming removed 3 bases from V and 2 bases from J, with 11 bases in between. The CDR3 totals 15 residues. CDR3 sequence (DNA): TGTGCCACCAGTGATCTAAGGACAGCCACAGATACGCAGTATTTT. Its protein product is CATSDLRTATDTQYF.

The J gene is TRBJ2-1, the V gene TRBV5-1, with 13 bases that match TRBD2. The CDR3 sequence is 13 residues long. Losses at the gene ends were 7 bases for V and 7 bases for J; bases not matched to a gene: 2. The germline CDR1 and CDR2 sequences are SGHRS and YFSETQ. CDR3 DNA sequence: TGCGCCAGCCAACTAGCGGGAGGGAATGAGCAGTTCTTC. It yields the protein CASQLAGGNEQFF.

The chain joins TRBV10-1 to TRBJ1-5; D not resolved. Trimming pared 0 bases from V and 1 base from J, leaving 7 bases between. Germline lookup yields CDR1 WNHNN and CDR2 SYGVQD (reference sequence). CDR3 size: 15 residues. CDR3 residues: CASSESKDSNQPQHF. The CDR3 nucleotides are TGCGCCAGCAGTGAGTCCAAGGACAGCAATCAGCCCCAGCATTTT.

This chain uses TRBV28 with TRBJ1-5, with 9 bases that match TRBD1. Germline assignment: CDR1 MDHEN and CDR2 SYDVKM. The ends lost 6 bases at V and 7 bases at J; junction bases unmatched: 7. The CDR3 loop spans 14 amino acids. CDR3 bases: TGTGCCAGCAGCCTGGACAGGGGCGGACAGCCCCAGCATTTT. Amino acids: CASSLDRGGQPQHF.

V and J are TRBV29-1 and TRBJ1-1; D is perhaps TRBD1 (5 bases). There are 14 residues in the CDR3. Germline values: CDR1 SQVTM, CDR2 ANQGSEA. Trimming pared 8 bases from V and 0 bases from J, leaving 16 bases between. The DNA of the CDR3 is TGCAGCTTCGACCGGGACCCCCTGAACACTGAAGCTTTCTTT. The encoded protein is CSFDRDPLNTEAFF.

CDR3 DNA: TGTGCCAGCAGTTCTACCTGGACGAACGGCAATGAGCAGTTCTTC. Its translation is CASSSTWTNGNEQFF. The V call is TRBV27, the J call TRBJ2-1, with D uncertain. The CDR3 extends over 15 amino acids. V was cut by 4 bases and J by 6 bases, with 16 bases left in between. Germline assignment: CDR1 MNHEY and CDR2 SMNVEV (reference sequence).

This chain uses TRBV6-1 with TRBJ2-7; D is unresolved. Deletions cut 3 bases from V and 0 bases from J, with 12 bases between. Per germline, CDR1 MNHNS and CDR2 SASEGT. This CDR3 is built from 15 residues. CDR3 nucleotides: TGTGCCAGCAGTGATCAGGCCGCACGCTCCTACGAGCAGTACTTC. Protein: CASSDQAARSYEQYF.

V gene TRBV19 combines with J gene TRBJ2-5; D possibly corresponds to TRBD2 (5 bases). The CDR3 spans 16 residues. CDR1 and CDR2 from the germline V gene are LNHDA and SQIVND (reference sequence). Trimming shortened V by 1 base and J by 2 bases, and 14 bases separated the two germline ends. The CDR3 protein is CASSIGAGIGQETQYF. The CDR3 DNA follows: TGTGCCAGTAGTATAGGGGCCGGGATCGGTCAAGAGACCCAGTACTTC.

The V gene is TRBV5-6, the J gene TRBJ1-6, with 8 bases lining up with TRBD1. V dropped 4 bases and J dropped 6; count of bases not matched to a gene: 6. This CDR3 comprises 15 residues. Germline CDR1 and CDR2: SGHDT and YYEEEE. CDR3 protein: CASSTTGGANSPLHF. In DNA, the CDR3 is TGTGCCAGCAGCACTACAGGGGGGGCTAATTCACCCCTCCACTTT.

The chain links TRBV7-6 to TRBJ1-1, with unresolved D. Trimming stripped 1 base from V and 1 base from J, with 13 bases between. Germline V gene sequence: CDR1 SGHVS, CDR2 FNYEAQ. The CDR3 is 16 residues long. For the CDR3, the DNA is TGTGCCAGCAGCTTAGGGGTACCTAACGCGAACACTGAAGCTTTCTTT. This encodes CASSLGVPNANTEAFF.

J is TRBJ2-3 and V is TRBV5-1; no clear D gene. V shed 0 bases and J shed 5 bases, with 4 bases lying between them. Germline V lookup: CDR1 SGHRS, CDR2 YFSETQ. CDR3 length: 12 residues. The CDR3 bases are TGCGCCAGCAGCTTGGCCAAAGATACGCAGTATTTT. Protein product: CASSLAKDTQYF. Combining the CDR3 with reference TRBV5-1 and TRBJ2-3 gives the whole variable domain KAGVTQTPRYLIKTRGQQVTLSCSPISGHRSVSWYQQTPGQGLQFLFEYFSETQRNKGNFPGRFSGRQFSNSRSEMNVSTLELGDSALYLCASSLAKDTQYFGPGTRLTVL.

The V call is TRBV20-1, the J call TRBJ1-2; tentatively, D is TRBD1 (5 bases). Germline V gene data show CDR1 as DFQATT and CDR2 as SNEGSKA (reference sequence). The CDR3 has 11 amino acids. Trimming removed 4 bases from V and 3 bases from J, with 6 bases in between. The CDR3 nucleotides read TGCAGTGCTATGGGGGACTATGGCTACACCTTC. Its protein product is CSAMGDYGYTF.

CDR3 in DNA: TGTGCCACCAGCAGGATGCCCCGGGTAGACGGACCCTACAATGAGCAGTTCTTC. This encodes CATSRMPRVDGPYNEQFF. V and J are TRBV15 and TRBJ2-1; D unresolved. Between the trimmed V and J ends, which lost 3 bases and 2 bases, there was a span of 20 bases. The germline V gene has CDR1 LNHNV and CDR2 YYDKDF (reference sequence). The CDR3 sequence is 18 residues long.